The 13 T cell receptor beta chains below all came from one sample that was sequenced in a study of shared clonotypes between healthy human individuals. Clones were read by immunoSEQ multiplex PCR, and TCRdb kept only the in-frame ones, dropping some. Among about 120,000 clones listed, under 70% were seen once. Material for sequencing was memory CD8+ T cells sorted from blood. Stated subset: CD45RO+ cells pooled with CCR7-negative TemRA cells. The origin of the receptors is a woman younger than 45 in good health.

This clone was counted a single time. J is TRBJ2-2 and V is TRBV5-1; TRBD1 agrees at 7 bases. Germline CDR1 is SGHRS and CDR2 is YFSETQ. CDR3 length: 12 residues. V lost 8 bases to trimming and J lost 7 bases; unmatched junction nucleotides: 5. The CDR3 protein is CASTGARGELFF. Here the CDR3 DNA reads TGCGCCAGTACAGGGGCGCGCGGGGAGCTGTTTTTT.

The rearrangement uses TRBV7-9 and TRBJ2-7; 9 nucleotides agree with TRBD2. Germline V CDR1 and CDR2: SEHNR, FQNEAQ (reference sequence). V gave up 2 bases and J gave up 5 bases; unmatched junction bases: 10. This CDR3 is 16 amino acids long. The chain's CDR3 is CASSLRAGGPFDEQYF. DNA for the CDR3: TGTGCCAGCAGCTTAAGGGCGGGAGGGCCTTTTGACGAGCAGTACTTC.

The chain couples TRBV11-2 to TRBJ2-2, with 8 positions matching TRBD2. V was pared by 3 bases and J by 0 bases, with 3 bases of the junction left unmatched. Germline CDR1 SGHAT, CDR2 FQNNGV. The CDR3 runs to 16 residues. CDR3 sequence: CASSFGGRSNTGELFF. The CDR3 bases are TGTGCCAGCAGCTTTGGCGGGAGGTCGAACACCGGGGAGCTGTTTTTT.

The chain links TRBV29-1 to TRBJ2-1; D is uncertain. Germline CDR1 reads SQVTM; CDR2 reads ANQGSEA. The CDR3 contains 14 residues. The V end lost 3 bases, the J end lost 4 bases, and 13 bases lay between the germline ends. This CDR3 reads CSVDGDSLYNEQFF. CDR3 nucleotides: TGCAGCGTTGACGGAGACTCCTTATACAATGAGCAGTTCTTC.

This clone is judged medium-sized. The rearrangement links TRBV11-2 to TRBJ1-1; D unclear. CDR3 length: 12 amino acids. CDR1 is SGHAT, CDR2 FQNNGV, per germline. Trimming removed 1 base from V and 6 bases from J, with 6 bases in between. The CDR3 sequence is CASSLVWSEAFF. CDR3 nucleotides: TGTGCCAGCAGCTTAGTATGGTCTGAAGCTTTCTTT. The variable domain in full, completed from reference TRBV11-2 and TRBJ1-1, reads EAGVAQSPRYKIIEKRQSVAFWCNPISGHATLYWYQQILGQGPKLLIQFQNNGVVDDSQLPKDRFSAERLKGVDSTLKIQPAKLEDSAVYLCASSLVWSEAFFGQGTRLTVV.

This clone was detected only a few times. The genes are TRBV5-1 and TRBJ2-1; TRBD1 might be the D (6 bases). Trimming removed 3 bases at V and 5 bases at J, with 12 bases between. Germline CDR1 and CDR2: SGHRS and YFSETQ. The CDR3 length is 14 residues. This chain's CDR3 is CASSWGPGDNEQFF. Written as DNA, the CDR3 is TGCGCCAGCAGCTGGGGGCCAGGGGACAATGAGCAGTTCTTC. Filled out from reference TRBV5-1 and TRBJ2-1, the complete variable domain reads KAGVTQTPRYLIKTRGQQVTLSCSPISGHRSVSWYQQTPGQGLQFLFEYFSETQRNKGNFPGRFSGRQFSNSRSEMNVSTLELGDSALYLCASSWGPGDNEQFFGPGTRLTVL.

The V call is TRBV2, the J call TRBJ2-7, with D maybe TRBD2 (7 bases). Between the trimmed V and J ends, which lost 10 bases and 7 bases, there was a span of 17 bases. Per the germline V gene, CDR1 is SNHLY and CDR2 is FYNNEI. CDR3 length: 12 amino acids. The DNA for the CDR3 is TGTGCCATCCACCGGGGGGCCGGTGAGCAGTACTTC. Encoded protein: CAIHRGAGEQYF. The whole variable domain, remainder taken from reference TRBV2 and TRBJ2-7, is EPEVTQTPSHQVTQMGQEVILRCVPISNHLYFYWYRQILGQKVEFLVSFYNNEISEKSEIFDDQFSVERPDGSNFTLKIRSTKLEDSAMYFCAIHRGAGEQYFGPGTRLTVT.

V is TRBV5-1 and J is TRBJ2-3; tentatively, D is TRBD1 or TRBD2 (5 bases each). Germline values: CDR1 SGHRS, CDR2 YFSETQ. The CDR3 contains 14 residues. The ends were cut back, 2 bases at V and 2 bases at J, with 9 bases in the middle. CDR3 sequence (DNA): TGCGCCAGCAGCTTAGGGGAGATCACAGATACGCAGTATTTT. Its protein product is CASSLGEITDTQYF.

This chain connects TRBV7-9 to TRBJ2-1; a weak D match, TRBD1 (5 bases). Germline CDR1 and CDR2: SEHNR and FQNEAQ (reference sequence). CDR3 size: 13 residues. Trimming took 5 bases from V and 7 from J, leaving 12 bases between them. CDR3 sequence: CASSQINRNEQFF. The CDR3 DNA reads TGTGCCAGCAGCCAAATAAACAGGAATGAGCAGTTCTTC.

The chain is built from TRBV7-9 and TRBJ1-1, with a possible D match to TRBD1 (5 bases). With 3 bases removed from V and 11 bases from J, the gap between germline ends came to 19 bases. The CDR3 spans 14 residues. Germline lookup yields CDR1 SEHNR and CDR2 FQNEAQ (reference sequence). CDR3 nucleotides: TGTGCCAGCAGCTTGTACAGGCCAACTTTCGCGGCTTTCTTT. Translating gives CASSLYRPTFAAFF. Full variable domain (remainder filled in from reference TRBV7-9 and TRBJ1-1): DTGVSQNPRHKITKRGQNVTFRCDPISEHNRLYWYRQTLGQGPEFLTYFQNEAQLEKSRLLSDRFSAERPKGSFSTLEIQRTEQGDSAMYLCASSLYRPTFAAFFGQGTRLTVV.

The CDR3 DNA reads TGCGCCAGCAGCCAAGGGACGGACAGGTATCAGCCCCAGCATTTT. Its translation is CASSQGTDRYQPQHF. The chain employs TRBV4-1 and TRBJ1-5; 7 nucleotides match TRBD1. The germline CDR1 and CDR2 sequences are MGHRA and YSYEKL. The CDR3 sequence is 15 residues long. V shed 1 base, J shed 5 bases, and the junction held 5 bases outside the gene matches.

The rearrangement links TRBV28 to TRBJ2-5; D not resolved. V dropped 4 bases and J dropped 1 base, with 7 bases sitting between them. The CDR3 loop spans 13 amino acids. In germline, CDR1 is MDHEN, CDR2 SYDVKM. DNA for the CDR3: TGTGCCAGCAGTTCCTCGGTCCAAGAGACCCAGTACTTC. Its protein product is CASSSSVQETQYF. The whole variable domain, remainder taken from reference TRBV28 and TRBJ2-5, is DVKVTQSSRYLVKRTGEKVFLECVQDMDHENMFWYRQDPGLGLRLIYFSYDVKMKEKGDIPEGYSVSREKKERFSLILESASTNQTSMYLCASSSSVQETQYFGPGTRLLVL.

The chain has TRBV6-1 and TRBJ1-2; perhaps TRBD1 as D (5 bases). This CDR3 is 12 amino acids long. The germline V and J ends were trimmed by 10 bases and 3 bases, with 12 bases remaining between them. CDR1 MNHNS and CDR2 SASEGT come from the germline V gene. The CDR3 DNA reads TGTGCCACCCCGACAGTCTACTATGGCTACACCTTC. The encoded protein is CATPTVYYGYTF.